This T cell receptor (beta chain) was captured in a study of blood T cell repertoires in COVID-19. As for the study in general: From the United States, Italy and Spain came samples of acute and convalescent COVID-19. PBMCs, B-cell-depleted T cells, or T cells provided the cDNA or gDNA that made up the material.

The V and J ends lost 8 bases and 9 bases respectively, with 17 bases between them. Germline CDR1 is LNHDA and CDR2 is SQIVND (reference sequence). This CDR3 has 13 amino acids. Grouping used clinical history reported by participants in a survey and questionnaire. Produced via immunoSEQ multiplex PCR; TCRdb's table is partial and in-frame only. This table holds some 250,000 clones, roughly four fifths found once. Sequenced material: PBMCs or T cells enriched from blood (not recorded which). This TCR came from a man aged 40-49 years who had recovered from COVID-19. J is TRBJ1-5 and V is TRBV19; unclear D gene. CDR3 protein: CASSSGPSVPQHF. In DNA, the CDR3 is TGTGCCAGTTCGTCAGGTCCTTCGGTGCCCCAGCATTTT.